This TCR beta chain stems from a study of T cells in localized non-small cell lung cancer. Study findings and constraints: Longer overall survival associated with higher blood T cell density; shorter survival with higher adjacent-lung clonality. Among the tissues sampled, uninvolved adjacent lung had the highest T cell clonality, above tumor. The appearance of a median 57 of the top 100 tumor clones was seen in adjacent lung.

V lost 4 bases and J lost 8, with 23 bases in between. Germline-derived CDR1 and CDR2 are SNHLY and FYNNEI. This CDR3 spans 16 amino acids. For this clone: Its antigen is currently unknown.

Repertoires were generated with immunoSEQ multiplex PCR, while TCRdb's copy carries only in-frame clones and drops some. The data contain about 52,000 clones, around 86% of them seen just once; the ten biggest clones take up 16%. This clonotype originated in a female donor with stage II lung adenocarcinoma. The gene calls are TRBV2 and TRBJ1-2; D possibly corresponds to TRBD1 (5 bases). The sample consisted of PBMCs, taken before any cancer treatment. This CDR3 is CASSATRTPGTLGYTF. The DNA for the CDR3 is TGTGCCAGCAGTGCGACCCGGACCCCTGGGACCTTAGGCTACACCTTC. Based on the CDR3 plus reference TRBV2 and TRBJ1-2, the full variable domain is EPEVTQTPSHQVTQMGQEVILRCVPISNHLYFYWYRQILGQKVEFLVSFYNNEISEKSEIFDDQFSVERPDGSNFTLKIRSTKLEDSAMYFCASSATRTPGTLGYTFGSGTRLTVV.